These 29 T cell receptor beta chains were all obtained from the same sample, sequenced in a study of blood T cell repertoires in COVID-19. Measured with immunoSEQ multiplex PCR; TCRdb has only the in-frame clones, and not every one. The sample has about 260,000 clones, 88% seen once. Sequenced material: peripheral blood. These receptors came from a human donor in a cohort sampled during active COVID-19.

The chain joins TRBV6-5 to TRBJ2-7; a possible D gene is TRBD2 (5 bases). The CDR3 has 15 amino acids. CDR1 and CDR2 (germline): MNHEY, SVGAGI. V was shortened by 5 bases and J by 0 bases, with 14 bases between the two germline ends. The CDR3 here is CASSISERSSYEQYF. In nucleotides, the CDR3 is TGTGCCAGCAGTATTAGCGAGAGGAGCTCCTACGAGCAGTACTTC.

The V and J genes are TRBV19 and TRBJ1-1; 9 nucleotides agree with TRBD1. CDR3 length: 14 amino acids. The junction had 3 bases not matched to a gene; V was cut back by 5 bases and J by 2 bases. Germline CDR1 and CDR2: LNHDA and SQIVND (reference sequence). Here the CDR3 reads CASSRQGVNTEAFF. The CDR3 DNA reads as TGTGCCAGTAGTCGACAGGGGGTAAACACTGAAGCTTTCTTT.

The chain has TRBV7-2 and TRBJ2-3; D is ambiguous. Germline values: CDR1 SGHTA, CDR2 FQGNSA. Between the trimmed V and J ends, which lost 0 bases and 1 base, there was a span of 5 bases. CDR3 length: 14 amino acids. CDR3 coding DNA: TGTGCCAGCAGCTTAGCAACAGGCACAGATACGCAGTATTTT. The encoded protein is CASSLATGTDTQYF.

V usage is TRBV5-6 and J usage is TRBJ2-1, with a possible D match to TRBD2 (6 bases). CDR3 length: 15 amino acids. V lost 3 bases and J 4 bases, leaving 14 bases between the germline ends. In germline, CDR1 is SGHDT, CDR2 YYEEEE. The CDR3 sequence is CASSSWGEGYNEQFF. CDR3 sequence (DNA): TGTGCCAGCAGCTCTTGGGGGGAAGGGTACAATGAGCAGTTCTTC.

The chain is built from TRBV6-5 and TRBJ1-1, with 9 positions matching TRBD1. This CDR3 contains 14 residues. V dropped 7 bases and J dropped 7; count of bases not matched to a gene: 10. Germline CDR1 reads MNHEY; CDR2 reads SVGAGI. CDR3 region: CASTLTGGIHEAFF. CDR3 in DNA: TGTGCCAGCACCTTGACAGGGGGGATACATGAAGCTTTCTTT.

V and J are TRBV28 and TRBJ2-7; 9 bases fit TRBD1. The CDR3 runs to 18 residues. Unmatched junction bases numbered 13, after V lost 4 bases and J lost 0 bases. Germline CDR1 MDHEN, CDR2 SYDVKM. Written as DNA, the CDR3 is TGTGCCAGCAGTTCCCCCTTCACAGGGGGCCTTAGCTCCTACGAGCAGTACTTC. Protein: CASSSPFTGGLSSYEQYF.

V gene TRBV7-3 combines with J gene TRBJ2-7; 8 nucleotides align to TRBD1. Per the germline V gene, CDR1 is SGHTA and CDR2 is FQGTGA. The CDR3 totals 14 residues. V shed 0 bases and J 3 bases; nucleotides not matched to a gene: 1. The CDR3 nucleotides are TGTGCCAGCAGCTTAACAACAGGGGGCTACGAGCAGTACTTC. Translation gives CASSLTTGGYEQYF.

This clone has only one observation. This chain joins TRBV21-1 and TRBJ1-1; the D segment call TRBD1 is taken from the table without a DNA check. TRBV21-1 is listed as a pseudogene. The CDR3 totals 17 residues. The CDR3 nucleotides are TGTGCCAGCAGCCCCCGGGACAGGGGAAGAGCTGGCACTGAAGCTTTCTTT. It is translated as CASSPRDRGRAGTEAFF.

The V gene is TRBV28, the J gene TRBJ1-1; D is unresolved. This CDR3 comprises 14 residues. The V end was cut by 0 bases, the J end by 0 bases, with 5 bases between. Germline CDR1 and CDR2: MDHEN and SYDVKM. The CDR3 sequence: CASSLWAVNTEAFF. CDR3 DNA sequence: TGTGCCAGCAGTTTATGGGCGGTGAACACTGAAGCTTTCTTT. Using reference TRBV28 and TRBJ1-1 for the parts outside the CDR3, the full variable domain is DVKVTQSSRYLVKRTGEKVFLECVQDMDHENMFWYRQDPGLGLRLIYFSYDVKMKEKGDIPEGYSVSREKKERFSLILESASTNQTSMYLCASSLWAVNTEAFFGQGTRLTVV.

The V call is TRBV19, the J call TRBJ2-7, with D perhaps TRBD1 (6 bases). Germline CDR1 is LNHDA and CDR2 is SQIVND (reference sequence). V lost 0 bases to trimming and J lost 4 bases, with 10 bases between them. The CDR3 runs to 14 residues. DNA of the CDR3: TGTGCCAGTAGTATAGAACAGGGAACGTACGAGCAGTACTTC. It encodes CASSIEQGTYEQYF.

This clone was observed once. Other DNA sequences in this sample translate to the same CDR3. This chain connects TRBV3-1 (or the pseudogene TRBV3-2) to TRBJ1-2; D is uncertain. The germline gives CDR1 LGHDT, CDR2 YNNKEL (reference sequence). Trimming left V 2 bases short and J 5 bases short, with 9 bases between. The CDR3 sequence is 13 residues long. The chain's CDR3 is CASSQFRVYGYTF. In nucleotides, the CDR3 is TGTGCCAGCAGCCAATTCCGAGTATATGGCTACACCTTC.

The genes are TRBV5-4 and TRBJ1-2; tentative D call: TRBD1 (6 bases). The CDR3 consists of 13 residues. Germline lookup yields CDR1 SGHNT and CDR2 YYREEE (reference sequence). Trimming cost V 6 bases and J 4 bases, with 13 bases left between them. The CDR3 DNA reads as TGTGCCAGCACCGATACAGGGCGCTATGGCTACACCTTC. Its translation is CASTDTGRYGYTF.

CDR3: CATSRGGGSSSYEQYF. CDR3 in DNA: TGTGCCACCAGCAGAGGTGGAGGAAGCTCCTCCTACGAGCAGTACTTC. V gene TRBV15 combines with J gene TRBJ2-7; D is perhaps TRBD2 (5 bases). The germline gives CDR1 LNHNV, CDR2 YYDKDF (reference sequence). The ends were cut back, 1 base at V and 0 bases at J, with 13 bases in the middle. The CDR3 is 16 residues long.

The gene calls are TRBV3-1 (or the pseudogene TRBV3-2) and TRBJ1-5; the match to TRBD1 covers 8 bases. There are 14 residues in the CDR3. The germline gives CDR1 LGHDT, CDR2 YNNKEL (reference sequence). J gave up 5 bases and V 5 bases, and 5 bases lay outside the gene matches. In DNA form, the CDR3 reads TGTGCCAGCAGCGATCGACAGGGGTATCAGCCCCAGCATTTT. Encoded protein: CASSDRQGYQPQHF.

The rearrangement joins TRBV11-3 to TRBJ2-7, with a weak D call TRBD1 (6 bases). The CDR3 runs 14 residues. V lost 5 bases and J lost 3, with 14 bases in between. Germline V gives CDR1 SGHNT, CDR2 YENEEA. The chain's CDR3 is CASSITGSDYEQYF. The CDR3 region has the DNA TGTGCCAGCAGCATAACAGGGTCAGACTACGAGCAGTACTTC.

The chain carries TRBV19 and TRBJ2-5, with a possible D match to TRBD2 (6 bases). Germline V lookup: CDR1 LNHDA, CDR2 SQIVND (reference sequence). The CDR3 loop spans 13 amino acids. The V and J ends lost 5 bases and 4 bases respectively, with 11 bases between them. DNA of the CDR3: TGTGCCAGTAGTCCGGGACTTGGAGAGACCCAGTACTTC. It specifies CASSPGLGETQYF.

This sequence joins TRBV28 and TRBJ1-2; 7 positions match TRBD1. The CDR3 consists of 14 residues. The germline CDR1 and CDR2 sequences are MDHEN and SYDVKM. Trimming removed 2 bases from V and 6 bases from J; junction bases left unmatched: 6. DNA for the CDR3: TGTGCCAGCAGTTTAGAGGGGGCGCTGCATGGCTACACCTTC. The encoded protein is CASSLEGALHGYTF.

The count of this clone is one. V is TRBV9 and J is TRBJ2-1; 9 positions match TRBD1. This CDR3 has 15 amino acids. With V trimmed by 2 bases and J by 6 bases, 6 bases remained unmatched. In germline, CDR1 is SGDLS, CDR2 YYNGEE. The CDR3 is CASSVDRGGVNEQFF. CDR3 nucleotide sequence: TGTGCCAGCAGCGTCGACAGGGGGGGCGTCAATGAGCAGTTCTTC.

The rearrangement links TRBV4-3 to TRBJ2-7; TRBD1 matches 8 bases. The ends lost 1 base at V and 6 bases at J; junction bases unmatched: 5. The CDR3 length is 14 residues. Germline values: CDR1 LGHNA, CDR2 YSLEER. The CDR3 region has the DNA TGCGCCAGCAGCCAAGGACAGGGGTCGGTCGAGCAGTACTTC. As protein: CASSQGQGSVEQYF.

The rearrangement uses TRBV6-5 and TRBJ2-5; TRBD1 aligns across 7 bases. CDR3 length: 15 amino acids. Germline CDR1 and CDR2: MNHEY and SVGAGI. V lost 5 bases and J lost 3; bases outside the gene matches: 9. Here the CDR3 reads CASSRIDRVEETQYF. CDR3 nucleotides: TGTGCCAGCAGTCGGATCGACAGGGTCGAAGAGACCCAGTACTTC.

The rearrangement joins TRBV7-2 to TRBJ1-2; D possibly corresponds to TRBD1 (6 bases). The CDR3 is made up of 15 amino acids. CDR1 is SGHTA, CDR2 FQGNSA, per germline. V was clipped by 0 bases and J by 7 bases, with 15 bases between them. The chain's CDR3 is CASSLAVQGIGGYTF. CDR3 bases: TGTGCCAGCAGCTTAGCGGTCCAGGGGATAGGTGGCTACACCTTC. Full variable domain (rest looked up from reference TRBV7-2 and TRBJ1-2): GAGVSQSPSNKVTEKGKDVELRCDPISGHTALYWYRQSLGQGLEFLIYFQGNSAPDKSGLPSDRFSAERTGGSVSTLTIQRTQQEDSAVYLCASSLAVQGIGGYTFGSGTRLTVV.

This clone was recorded a few times. This rearrangement joins TRBV19 to TRBJ1-2; D not resolved. Germline V gene data show CDR1 as LNHDA and CDR2 as SQIVND (reference sequence). The length of the CDR3 is 15 residues. V dropped 11 bases and J dropped 2 bases, with 21 bases sitting between them. Here the CDR3 DNA reads TGTGCCGCTAAGAAAACAGTTAACGTAAACTATGGCTACACCTTC. This encodes CAAKKTVNVNYGYTF.

The chain uses TRBV5-1 and TRBJ2-7; 11 bases agree with TRBD2. Germline V gene sequence: CDR1 SGHRS, CDR2 YFSETQ. V lost 4 bases and J lost 0; bases outside the gene matches: 6. The CDR3 extends over 16 amino acids. In DNA, the CDR3 is TGCGCCAGCAGCAGACTAGCGGGGACCTCCTCCTACGAGCAGTACTTC. Translating gives CASSRLAGTSSYEQYF. Full variable domain (remainder filled in from reference TRBV5-1 and TRBJ2-7): KAGVTQTPRYLIKTRGQQVTLSCSPISGHRSVSWYQQTPGQGLQFLFEYFSETQRNKGNFPGRFSGRQFSNSRSEMNVSTLELGDSALYLCASSRLAGTSSYEQYFGPGTRLTVT.

This rearrangement joins TRBV7-2 to TRBJ1-5; tentative D call: TRBD1 (5 bases). Trimming pared 5 bases from V and 0 bases from J, leaving 11 bases between. Germline CDR1 is SGHTA and CDR2 is FQGNSA. The CDR3 is 15 amino acids. For the CDR3, the DNA is TGTGCCAGCAGCCCCCGACAGAATAGCAATCAGCCCCAGCATTTT. This codes for CASSPRQNSNQPQHF.

This clone was recorded only once. The rearrangement uses TRBV6-5 and TRBJ1-1; 7 positions agree with TRBD1. V was pared by 6 bases and J by 4 bases, with 8 bases of the junction left unmatched. The CDR3 length is 14 residues. Germline V CDR1 and CDR2: MNHEY, SVGAGI. CDR3 sequence: CASRHPGGVTEAFF. CDR3 in DNA: TGTGCCAGCAGACACCCAGGGGGTGTCACTGAAGCTTTCTTT.

The V and J genes are TRBV7-2 and TRBJ2-5; TRBD2 matches at 10 bases. The CDR3 is 15 amino acids. CDR1 is SGHTA, CDR2 FQGNSA, per germline. Germline trimming cut 8 bases from V and 4 bases from J; bases unmatched to any gene: 10. CDR3 sequence reads: CASRESGGAPETQYF. The CDR3 DNA follows: TGTGCCAGCCGAGAGAGCGGGGGGGCCCCAGAGACCCAGTACTTC.

This chain joins TRBV15 and TRBJ2-7; D possibly uses TRBD1 or TRBD2 (5 bases each). CDR1 is LNHNV, CDR2 YYDKDF, per germline (reference sequence). There are 17 residues in the CDR3. V lost 5 bases to trimming and J lost 0 bases, with 20 bases between them. The CDR3 DNA follows: TGTGCCACCAGCCGAGGGGATGGGGCACCGAGCTCCTACGAGCAGTACTTC. This codes for CATSRGDGAPSSYEQYF.

This clone was picked up a small number of times. The chain uses TRBV29-1 and TRBJ1-2; no clear D gene. This CDR3 is built from 12 residues. Germline CDR1 is SQVTM and CDR2 is ANQGSEA. V lost 4 bases and J 7 bases, leaving 13 bases between the germline ends. The CDR3 bases are TGCAGCGTTGGAGGGCTTAAGCCTGGCTACACCTTC. It is translated as CSVGGLKPGYTF.

This rearrangement joins TRBV5-6 to TRBJ2-6, with D uncertain. The CDR3 runs 14 residues. V dropped 2 bases and J dropped 3 bases, with 6 bases sitting between them. Germline-derived CDR1 and CDR2 are SGHDT and YYEEEE. The CDR3 here is CASSFPSGANVLTF. DNA for the CDR3: TGTGCCAGCAGCTTCCCGAGTGGGGCCAACGTCCTGACTTTC.